This entry lists 30 T cell receptor beta chains sequenced from one sample in a study of cytomegalovirus exposure and HLA in healthy donors. Sequencing used immunoSEQ multiplex PCR; TCRdb keeps in-frame clones, though not all of them. The sample has some 86,000 clones, 80% to 95% seen once; the top ten hold 3.6%. The sequenced material came from PBMCs. These receptors were obtained from a young woman in good health and CMV-seronegative.

Only one count was recorded for this clone. This chain connects TRBV20-1 to TRBJ1-2; D remains ambiguous. CDR1 and CDR2 from the germline V gene are DFQATT and SNEGSKA (reference sequence). The CDR3 is 10 amino acids. In DNA form, the CDR3 reads TGCCTAGCGGGTAACTATGGCTACACCTTC. Translated: CLAGNYGYTF.

The V and J genes are TRBV6-4 and TRBJ2-6, with unresolved D. The germline gives CDR1 MRHNA, CDR2 SNTAGT. This CDR3 is built from 13 residues. V was pared by 7 bases and J by 0 bases, with 4 bases between. The CDR3: CASTNSGANVLTF. CDR3 DNA: TGTGCCAGCACTAACTCTGGGGCCAACGTCCTGACTTTC.

The chain has TRBV10-3 and TRBJ1-6; possibly TRBD1 for D (6 bases). CDR1 and CDR2 from the germline V gene are ENHRY and SYGVKD. The CDR3 has 14 residues. Trimming took 5 bases from V and 7 from J, leaving 12 bases between them. The CDR3 DNA follows: TGTGCCATCAGTCGGACAGAGGAAAATTCACCCCTCCACTTT. Encoded protein: CAISRTEENSPLHF.

The chain has TRBV18 and TRBJ2-5; 7 nucleotides match TRBD1. V gave up 8 bases and J gave up 0 bases; unmatched junction bases: 9. Germline values: CDR1 KGHSH, CDR2 LQKENI. The CDR3 consists of 15 residues. The CDR3 DNA reads as TGTGCCAGCACCTCTAAACAGGGGTACCAAGAGACCCAGTACTTC. Protein: CASTSKQGYQETQYF.

This chain connects TRBV25-1 to TRBJ1-5; 7 bases match TRBD1. Germline V gives CDR1 MGHDK, CDR2 SYGVNS. CDR3 length: 16 residues. V shed 5 bases, J shed 5 bases, and the junction held 12 bases outside the gene matches. CDR3: CASSYLPDRSYQPQHF. The CDR3, as DNA: TGTGCCAGCAGTTACTTACCGGACAGGTCCTATCAGCCCCAGCATTTT.

The chain joins TRBV15 to TRBJ2-1; D unclear. Germline CDR1 is LNHNV and CDR2 is YYDKDF (reference sequence). This CDR3 has 14 amino acids. V lost 0 bases and J lost 8, with 11 bases in between. CDR3: CATSRDLTPDEQFF. The DNA of the CDR3 is TGTGCCACCAGCAGAGATTTGACACCCGATGAGCAGTTCTTC.

The V gene is TRBV18, the J gene TRBJ1-2; no clear D. V was clipped by 6 bases and J by 7 bases, with 9 bases between them. CDR1 is KGHSH and CDR2 is LQKENI in the germline V gene. The CDR3 has 11 residues. CDR3 DNA: TGTGCCAGCTCCGACTCCCTTGGCTACACCTTC. This gives the protein CASSDSLGYTF. The entire variable domain, with the rest obtained from reference TRBV18 and TRBJ1-2, is as follows: NAGVMQNPRHLVRRRGQEARLRCSPMKGHSHVYWYRQLPEEGLKFMVYLQKENIIDESGMPKERFSAEFPKEGPSILRIQQVVRGDSAAYFCASSDSLGYTFGSGTRLTVV.

CDR3 DNA sequence: TGTGCCAGCAGCCGGGAAACAACTAATGAAAAACTGTTTTTT. Translating it yields CASSRETTNEKLFF. The chain joins TRBV7-8 to TRBJ1-4; D is undetermined. Trimming took 5 bases from V and 0 from J, leaving 7 bases between them. Germline CDR1 reads SGHVS; CDR2 reads FQNEAQ. The CDR3 runs to 14 residues.

The chain couples TRBV5-1 to TRBJ1-1, with D tentatively TRBD1 (5 bases). The CDR3 has 20 residues. CDR1 and CDR2 (germline): SGHRS, YFSETQ. Trimming left V 1 base short and J 4 bases short, with 29 bases between. DNA of the CDR3: TGCGCCAGCAGCTTGTTTTTCTCGGGGGTTGAGGGGCAGTTCGGCACTGAAGCTTTCTTT. Amino acids: CASSLFFSGVEGQFGTEAFF.

V gene TRBV6-1 combines with J gene TRBJ1-1, with unresolved D. Trimming shortened V by 4 bases and J by 0 bases, and 12 bases separated the two germline ends. Per the germline V gene, CDR1 is MNHNS and CDR2 is SASEGT. This CDR3 comprises 15 residues. The CDR3 bases are TGTGCCAGCAGTGCCAAGAGGGCGTTGAACACTGAAGCTTTCTTT. Protein product: CASSAKRALNTEAFF.

V is TRBV18 and J is TRBJ2-3; TRBD2 is a possible D gene (6 bases). There are 15 residues in the CDR3. Trimming shortened V by 3 bases and J by 5 bases, and 15 bases separated the two germline ends. Germline values: CDR1 KGHSH, CDR2 LQKENI. In DNA, the CDR3 is TGTGCCAGCTCACCGGGGAGGTTAGGGGAAGATACGCAGTATTTT. Translation gives CASSPGRLGEDTQYF.

CDR3 amino acids: CASSLGQGNYGYTF. The CDR3 region has the DNA TGTGCCAGCAGTCTGGGACAGGGTAACTATGGCTACACCTTC. V gene TRBV6-6 combines with J gene TRBJ1-2, with 9 bases fitting TRBD1. Per the germline V gene, CDR1 is MNHNY and CDR2 is SVGAGI (reference sequence). This CDR3 comprises 14 residues. The V and J ends lost 5 bases and 1 base, in that order; junction bases with no gene match: 2.

V gene TRBV6-6 combines with J gene TRBJ2-7; TRBD2 aligns across 14 bases. V lost 6 bases to trimming and J lost 3 bases; unmatched junction nucleotides: 1. Germline loops: CDR1 MNHNY, CDR2 SVGAGI (reference sequence). CDR3 length: 14 residues. CDR3 sequence (DNA): TGTGCCAGCAGGGGGACTAGCGGGAGCTACGAGCAGTACTTC. Translating gives CASRGTSGSYEQYF.

CDR3 sequence (DNA): TGCGCCAGCAGCTCCCGGGACAGATACTACGAGCAGTACTTC. Amino acids: CASSSRDRYYEQYF. J is TRBJ2-7 and V is TRBV5-1, with 7 nucleotides matching TRBD1. The CDR3 has 14 amino acids. Unmatched junction bases numbered 6, after V lost 3 bases and J lost 3 bases. Germline-derived CDR1 and CDR2 are SGHRS and YFSETQ. The full variable domain, rest sourced from reference TRBV5-1 and TRBJ2-7, is KAGVTQTPRYLIKTRGQQVTLSCSPISGHRSVSWYQQTPGQGLQFLFEYFSETQRNKGNFPGRFSGRQFSNSRSEMNVSTLELGDSALYLCASSSRDRYYEQYFGPGTRLTVT.

On this clone itself: A junction boundary mismatches the germline segment, possibly from a read error. The chain employs TRBV18 and TRBJ2-7; the D gene is possibly TRBD2 (5 bases). The CDR3 has 17 residues. Germline values: CDR1 KGHSH, CDR2 LQKENI. CDR3 amino acids: CASSPRNLLTDYEQYSF. In DNA form, the CDR3 reads TGTGCCAGCTCACCACGGAACCTATTAACCGACTACGAGCAGTACTCTTTC.

The chain is built from TRBV30 and TRBJ1-5; 8 nucleotides align to TRBD1. Germline loops: CDR1 GTSNPN, CDR2 SVGIG (reference sequence). The CDR3 is made up of 12 amino acids. J lost 6 bases, V lost 5 bases, and 3 bases had no gene match. CDR3 nucleotide sequence: TGTGCCTGGGGGACAGGTCGTCAGCCCCAGCATTTT. Translating gives CAWGTGRQPQHF.

This chain connects TRBV6-1 to TRBJ2-7, with D uncertain. CDR3 length: 11 residues. The germline CDR1 and CDR2 sequences are MNHNS and SASEGT. Trimming removed 3 bases at V and 6 bases at J, with 6 bases between. The CDR3 here is CASSDFSEQYF. Written as DNA, the CDR3 is TGTGCCAGCAGTGATTTCAGCGAGCAGTACTTC.

In DNA, the CDR3 is TGTGCCAGCAGCCCCGACGTGAAGGGGACTAATGAAAAACTGTTTTTT. It is translated as CASSPDVKGTNEKLFF. V usage is TRBV7-9 and J usage is TRBJ1-4; D possibly corresponds to TRBD1 (5 bases). CDR3 size: 16 residues. Germline assignment: CDR1 SEHNR and CDR2 FQNEAQ (reference sequence). V shed 5 bases and J shed 2 bases, with 15 bases lying between them.

The J gene is TRBJ2-7, the V gene TRBV19, with D possibly being TRBD1 (6 bases). The CDR3 loop spans 16 amino acids. The ends were cut back, 5 bases at V and 0 bases at J, with 17 bases in the middle. The germline V gene has CDR1 LNHDA and CDR2 SQIVND (reference sequence). CDR3 loop: CASSARVRGSSYEQYF. The CDR3 DNA reads as TGTGCCAGTAGTGCCCGAGTGAGGGGGAGCTCCTACGAGCAGTACTTC.

This clone was counted once. V and J are TRBV6-1 and TRBJ1-3; a possible D gene is TRBD1 (6 bases). CDR1 and CDR2 from the germline V gene are MNHNS and SASEGT. Trimming stripped 8 bases from V and 6 bases from J, with 11 bases between. CDR3 length: 12 amino acids. Here the CDR3 DNA reads TGTGCCAGCTTCAGACAGGAAAACACCATATATTTT. Its protein is CASFRQENTIYF.

The V call is TRBV2, the J call TRBJ1-6, with D uncertain. Germline V gene data show CDR1 as SNHLY and CDR2 as FYNNEI. This CDR3 comprises 15 residues. V lost 3 bases and J lost 9, with 15 bases in between. The CDR3 DNA is TGTGCCAGCAGTGATACGCGTCGGGGTATTTCACCCCTCCACTTT. Translated, it gives CASSDTRRGISPLHF. The full variable domain, in which reference TRBV2 and TRBJ1-6 provide the parts outside the CDR3, is EPEVTQTPSHQVTQMGQEVILRCVPISNHLYFYWYRQILGQKVEFLVSFYNNEISEKSEIFDDQFSVERPDGSNFTLKIRSTKLEDSAMYFCASSDTRRGISPLHFGNGTRLTVT.

This clone showed up just a few times. The chain carries TRBV9 and TRBJ1-1; D call uncertain. CDR3 length: 14 residues. The V gene lost 0 bases and the J gene lost 4 bases, with 10 bases spanning the gap. CDR1 is SGDLS and CDR2 is YYNGEE in the germline V gene. CDR3 region: CASSVATHGTEAFF. CDR3 nucleotide sequence: TGTGCCAGCAGCGTAGCTACCCACGGCACTGAAGCTTTCTTT.

This chain joins TRBV27 and TRBJ2-7; possible D gene TRBD2, 6 bases. The germline V and J ends were trimmed by 2 bases and 1 base, with 21 bases remaining between them. The CDR3 has 18 amino acids. CDR1 and CDR2 from the germline V gene are MNHEY and SMNVEV (reference sequence). The CDR3 reads CASSLKGLVAGISYEQYF. CDR3 nucleotide sequence: TGTGCCAGCAGTTTAAAGGGCTTGGTCGCGGGAATATCCTACGAGCAGTACTTC.

The J gene is TRBJ2-1, the V gene TRBV30, with 7 bases aligning to TRBD2. This CDR3 region has 14 residues. Germline V gene lookup returns CDR1 GTSNPN and CDR2 SVGIG (reference sequence). Losses at the gene ends were 3 bases for V and 4 bases for J; bases not matched to a gene: 6. This CDR3 reads CAWRTSRNYNEQFF. The CDR3 DNA reads as TGTGCCTGGAGGACTAGCCGGAATTACAATGAGCAGTTCTTC.

The gene calls are TRBV28 and TRBJ1-1, with TRBD1 matching 9 bases. The CDR3 has 15 amino acids. Trimming removed 5 bases from V and 8 bases from J; junction bases left unmatched: 12. Germline CDR1 is MDHEN and CDR2 is SYDVKM. The chain's CDR3 is CASSPGQGGSSEAFF. DNA for the CDR3: TGTGCCAGCAGTCCGGGACAGGGAGGATCTTCGGAAGCTTTCTTT.

V is TRBV19 and J is TRBJ1-1; D might be TRBD1 (5 bases). Trimming cost V 6 bases and J 1 base, with 12 bases left between them. The CDR3 covers 14 residues. Per germline, CDR1 LNHDA and CDR2 SQIVND (reference sequence). CDR3 amino acids: CASSSDRGNTEAFF. The CDR3 nucleotides read TGTGCCAGTAGCTCTGATAGGGGGAACACTGAAGCTTTCTTT.

This rearrangement joins TRBV4-2 to TRBJ2-1; 9 bases fit TRBD2. After removal of 0 bases from V and 9 bases from J, the junction contained 9 bases not matched to a gene. The V gene's germline CDR1 is LGHNA and CDR2 YNFKEQ. The CDR3 spans 16 residues. This CDR3 reads CASSQDPLAGPPEQFF. The CDR3 bases are TGTGCCAGCAGCCAAGATCCGCTAGCGGGGCCCCCTGAGCAGTTCTTC.

The chain links TRBV9 to TRBJ2-1; D might be TRBD1 (6 bases). The CDR3 covers 14 residues. Germline assignment: CDR1 SGDLS and CDR2 YYNGEE. V shed 0 bases and J shed 6 bases, with 10 bases lying between them. CDR3 coding DNA: TGTGCCAGCAGCGTAGGACAGGATAGCAATGAGCAGTTCTTC. Residues: CASSVGQDSNEQFF.

The chain joins TRBV7-8 to TRBJ2-5; perhaps TRBD2 as D (5 bases). Between the trimmed V and J ends, which lost 5 bases and 1 base, there was a span of 17 bases. From germline, CDR1 is SGHVS and CDR2 FQNEAQ. This CDR3 has 16 amino acids. The CDR3 nucleotides read TGTGCCAGCAGCCGACTGGAGGCAGGCGTCCAAGAGACCCAGTACTTC. It specifies CASSRLEAGVQETQYF.

The rearrangement uses TRBV27 and TRBJ2-7; D unresolved. V lost 5 bases and J 7 bases, leaving 9 bases between the germline ends. In germline, CDR1 is MNHEY, CDR2 SMNVEV (reference sequence). CDR3 size: 11 residues. CDR3 sequence (DNA): TGTGCCAGCAGTCTTGGCCAAGAGCAGTACTTC. Its translation is CASSLGQEQYF.